A selection of T cell receptor beta chains follows, all from one sample in a study of tumor-infiltrating lymphocytes in primary liver carcinoma. TCRdb passed the multiplex PCR reads through MiXCR, listing each CDR3 protein once. This table holds about 200,000 distinct CDR3 sequences, about 65% found once. What was sequenced was peripheral blood. Receptors were obtained from a woman between 55 and 75 years old with primary liver carcinoma and hepatitis B virus infection. CDR3s include the opening cysteine and the closing phenylalanine or tryptophan. Fields, in order: CDR3 DNA, CDR3 protein, D gene, clone size, V gene, J gene. D genes are given only for firm matches. Only part of the rows carry a size: once, few, many, or a class if the clone is expanded.

TGTGGCAGCAGCTTTGCGACTAGCGGACAAGAGGCCCAGTACTTC,CGSSFATSGQEAQYF,TRBD2,.,TRBV11-2,TRBJ2-5
TGTGCCAGCAGTGACGGGGACAGGGCCGAGCAGTACTTC,CASSDGDRAEQYF,TRBD1,.,TRBV6-1,TRBJ2-7
TGCAGCGTTGTACAGGGGGCCAACTATGGCTACATCTTC,CSVVQGANYGYIF,TRBD1,once,TRBV29-1,TRBJ1-2
TGTGCCAGCATCATCCCGACTAGCGGACTGGTAGGGACGCAGTGTTTT,CASIIPTSGLVGTQCF,TRBD2,.,TRBV11-2,TRBJ2-3
.,CSVGQGTRYF,.,.,TRBV29-1,TRBJ2-5
TGCTGCGTTTACGGAACAGGAGGATCTGAAGCTTTCTTT,CCVYGTGGSEAFF,.,.,TRBV29-1,TRBJ1-1
TGTGCCTGGATCCCTATCGGGGTAGTAGATGAGCAGTTCTTC,CAWIPIGVVDEQFF,.,.,TRBV30,TRBJ2-1
TGTGTCAGCACCGTACTCCGCTTCGACAGCACAACGACCCCCTACGAGCAGTACTTC,CVSTVLRFDSTTTPYEQYF,.,.,TRBV6-5,TRBJ2-7
TGTGCCAGCAGCCCCGAAAGGGAAGAGACCCAGTACTTC,CASSPEREETQYF,.,few,TRBV7-3,TRBJ2-5
TGTGCCAGCAGCTTAGTCCGGGCTAGCTCCTACAATGACCAGTTCTTC,CASSLVRASSYNDQFF,.,.,TRBV11-2,TRBJ2-1
TGTGCCAGCAGCCAGGGGTTGGGGTACGAGCAGTACTTC,CASSQGLGYEQYF,.,many,TRBV6-5,TRBJ2-7
TGTGCCAGCAGTTCACCCCTGGACAGCTCCGGTTTCTTT,CASSSPLDSSGFF,.,few,TRBV28,TRBJ1-1
TGTGCCAACAGCCGGAGGGGAAACACCGAGGAGCTGTTTTTT,CANSRRGNTEELFF,.,.,TRBV11-2,TRBJ2-2
TGTGCCAGCCCCCCTTTCGGGCAGGGGGGCGAAAAACTGTTTTTT,CASPPFGQGGEKLFF,.,few,TRBV21-1,TRBJ1-4
TGTGCCAGCAGCTTAGATCATCGGGGTAGGGACACCGGGGAGCTGTTTTTT,CASSLDHRGRDTGELFF,.,.,TRBV11-2,TRBJ2-2
TGCGCCAGCAGCTTTGGCGGGATAAGCACAGTTACGCAGTATTTT,CASSFGGISTVTQYF,.,.,TRBV5-1,TRBJ2-3
TGTGCCAGCAGGGCGGACGGGAGTAAGAACATTCAGCACTTC,CASRADGSKNIQHF,.,.,TRBV12-3/TRBV12-4,TRBJ2-4
TGTACCAACAGCTTTACCCCCCTGAGGAGCTCCTACAATGAGCAGTTCTTC,CTNSFTPLRSSYNEQFF,.,.,TRBV11-2,TRBJ2-1
TGTACCACCAGCCTCGGGTTGGGCAGGGACCACCAAGAGACCCAGTACTTC,CTTSLGLGRDHQETQYF,.,.,TRBV11-2,TRBJ2-5
TGTGCCAGCAGACCCGGACTAGCTGGGACCGGGGAGCTGTTTTTT,CASRPGLAGTGELFF,TRBD2,many,TRBV7-9,TRBJ2-2
TGTGCCAGCAACATGGCGCCAGGTGAGCAGCTCTTC,CASNMAPGEQLF,.,.,TRBV11-2,TRBJ2-1
TGTGCCAGCAGCCCACTGGGCACCGGGGAGCTGTTTTTT,CASSPLGTGELFF,.,.,TRBV7-9,TRBJ2-2
TGTGCCAGTTCCTCTGTCGGCGGGACTGCCTACGAGCAGTATTTC,CASSSVGGTAYEQYF,.,.,TRBV11-1,TRBJ2-7
TGTGCCAGCAGCGGGAGCCAAGAGACCCAGTACTTC,CASSGSQETQYF,.,.,TRBV11-3,TRBJ2-5